This TCR beta chain was recovered during a study of technical replicates of blood from a handful of donors. Profiling relied on immunoSEQ multiplex PCR, and the TCRdb table lists in-frame clones only, not all of them. This table has over 10,000 clones, over 90% appearing once. This sequence was found in a human donor in good health. The sequenced material came from PBMCs.

CDR3 in amino acids: CASSIQGSAQPQHF. The DNA of the CDR3 is TGTGCCAGCAGCATACAGGGGTCGGCTCAGCCCCAGCATTTT. The rearrangement uses TRBV6-5 and TRBJ1-5, with 7 nucleotides matching TRBD1. Germline lookup yields CDR1 MNHEY and CDR2 SVGAGI. The CDR3 length is 14 residues. With V trimmed by 6 bases and J by 6 bases, 8 bases remained unmatched.